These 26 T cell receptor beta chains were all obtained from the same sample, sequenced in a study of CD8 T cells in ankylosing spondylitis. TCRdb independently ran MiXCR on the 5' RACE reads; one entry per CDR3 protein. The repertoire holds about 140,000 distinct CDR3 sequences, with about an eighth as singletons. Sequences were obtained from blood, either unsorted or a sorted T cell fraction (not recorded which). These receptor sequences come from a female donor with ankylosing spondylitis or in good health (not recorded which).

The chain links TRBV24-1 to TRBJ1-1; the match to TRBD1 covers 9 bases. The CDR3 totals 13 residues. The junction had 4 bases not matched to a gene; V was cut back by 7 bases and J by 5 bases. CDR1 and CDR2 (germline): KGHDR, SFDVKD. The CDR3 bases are TGTGCCACCAGGGACAGGGGAGGAACTGAAGCTTTCTTT. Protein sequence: CATRDRGGTEAFF.

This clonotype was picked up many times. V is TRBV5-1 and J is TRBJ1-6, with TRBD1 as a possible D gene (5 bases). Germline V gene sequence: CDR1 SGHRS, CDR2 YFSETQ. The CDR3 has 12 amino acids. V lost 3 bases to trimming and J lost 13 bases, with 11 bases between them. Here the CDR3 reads CASSSGNPPLHF. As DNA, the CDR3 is TGCGCCAGCAGCTCAGGGAATCCTCCCCTCCACTTT. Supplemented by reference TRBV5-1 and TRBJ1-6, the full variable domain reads KAGVTQTPRYLIKTRGQQVTLSCSPISGHRSVSWYQQTPGQGLQFLFEYFSETQRNKGNFPGRFSGRQFSNSRSEMNVSTLELGDSALYLCASSSGNPPLHFGNGTRLTVT.

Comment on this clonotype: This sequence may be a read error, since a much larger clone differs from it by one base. The CDR3 here is CARSLTVRGYTF. For the CDR3, the DNA is TGTGCCCGGAGCCTGACAGTCCGGGGCTACACCTTC. The V gene is TRBV30, the J gene TRBJ1-2, with D possibly being TRBD1 (5 bases). The CDR3 runs 12 residues. Germline V gene sequence: CDR1 GTSNPN, CDR2 SVGIG (reference sequence).

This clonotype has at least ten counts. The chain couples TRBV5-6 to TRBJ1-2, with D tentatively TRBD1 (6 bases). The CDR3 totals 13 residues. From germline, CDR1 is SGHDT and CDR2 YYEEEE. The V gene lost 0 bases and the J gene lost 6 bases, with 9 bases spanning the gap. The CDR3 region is CASSLAGVHGYTF. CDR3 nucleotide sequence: TGTGCCAGCAGCTTGGCAGGGGTACATGGCTACACCTTC.

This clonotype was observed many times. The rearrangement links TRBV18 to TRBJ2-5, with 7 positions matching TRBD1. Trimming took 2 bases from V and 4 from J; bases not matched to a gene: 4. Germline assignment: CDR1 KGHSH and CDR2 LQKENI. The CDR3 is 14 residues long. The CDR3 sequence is CASSPGDRVETQYF. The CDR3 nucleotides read TGTGCCAGCTCACCAGGGGACAGAGTAGAGACCCAGTACTTC.

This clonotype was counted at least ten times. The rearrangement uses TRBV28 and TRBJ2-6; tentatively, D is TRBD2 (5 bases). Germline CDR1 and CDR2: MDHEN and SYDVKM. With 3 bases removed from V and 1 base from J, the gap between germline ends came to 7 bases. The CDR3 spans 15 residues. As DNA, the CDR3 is TGTGCCAGCAGTTTCGAGGGTTCTGGGGCCAACGTCCTGACTTTC. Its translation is CASSFEGSGANVLTF.

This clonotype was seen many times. CDR3 in DNA: TGTGCCACCAGGGAGTCCTACGAGCAGTACTTC. It is translated as CATRESYEQYF. V and J are TRBV19 and TRBJ2-7; D is perhaps TRBD1 or TRBD2 (5 bases each). Trimming shortened V by 10 bases and J by 1 base, and 8 bases separated the two germline ends. Germline CDR1 reads LNHDA; CDR2 reads SQIVND (reference sequence). This CDR3 contains 11 residues.

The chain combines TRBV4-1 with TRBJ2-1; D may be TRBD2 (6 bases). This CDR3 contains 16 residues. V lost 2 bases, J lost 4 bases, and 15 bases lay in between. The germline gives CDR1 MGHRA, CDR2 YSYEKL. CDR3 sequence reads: CASSQPEGAIYNEQFF. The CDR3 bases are TGCGCCAGCAGCCAACCGGAGGGAGCGATTTACAATGAGCAGTTCTTC.

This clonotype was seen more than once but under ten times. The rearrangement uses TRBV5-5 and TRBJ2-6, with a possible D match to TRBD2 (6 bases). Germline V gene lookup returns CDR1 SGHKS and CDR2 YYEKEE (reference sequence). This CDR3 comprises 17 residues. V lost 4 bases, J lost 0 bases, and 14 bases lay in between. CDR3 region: CASSMTMGGSGANVLTF. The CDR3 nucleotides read TGTGCCAGCAGCATGACAATGGGGGGCTCTGGGGCCAACGTCCTGACTTTC.

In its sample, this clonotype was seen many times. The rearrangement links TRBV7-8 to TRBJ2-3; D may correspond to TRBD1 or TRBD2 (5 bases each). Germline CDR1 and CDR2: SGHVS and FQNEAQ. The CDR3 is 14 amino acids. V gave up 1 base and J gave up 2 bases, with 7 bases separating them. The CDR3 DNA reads TGTGCCAGCAGCTTAGGGGGGTTCACAGATACGCAGTATTTT. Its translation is CASSLGGFTDTQYF.

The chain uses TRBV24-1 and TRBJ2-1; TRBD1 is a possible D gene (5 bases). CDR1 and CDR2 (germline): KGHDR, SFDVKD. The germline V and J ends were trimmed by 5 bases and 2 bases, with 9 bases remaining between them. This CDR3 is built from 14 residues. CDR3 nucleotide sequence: TGTGCCACCAGTGGGACACGAGCCTACAATGAGCAGTTCTTC. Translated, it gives CATSGTRAYNEQFF.

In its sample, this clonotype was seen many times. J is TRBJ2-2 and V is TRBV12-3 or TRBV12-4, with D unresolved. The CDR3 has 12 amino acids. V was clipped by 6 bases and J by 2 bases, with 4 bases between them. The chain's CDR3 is CASRENTGELFF. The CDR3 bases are TGTGCCAGCAGGGAAAACACCGGGGAGCTGTTTTTT.

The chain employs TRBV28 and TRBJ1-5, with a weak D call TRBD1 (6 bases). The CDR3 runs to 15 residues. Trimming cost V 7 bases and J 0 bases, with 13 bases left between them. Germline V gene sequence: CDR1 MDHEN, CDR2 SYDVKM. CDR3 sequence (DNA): TGTGCCAGCAAGGGGGGAACAAATAGCAATCAGCCCCAGCATTTT. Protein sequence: CASKGGTNSNQPQHF. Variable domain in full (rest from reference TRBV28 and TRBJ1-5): DVKVTQSSRYLVKRTGEKVFLECVQDMDHENMFWYRQDPGLGLRLIYFSYDVKMKEKGDIPEGYSVSREKKERFSLILESASTNQTSMYLCASKGGTNSNQPQHFGDGTRLSIL.

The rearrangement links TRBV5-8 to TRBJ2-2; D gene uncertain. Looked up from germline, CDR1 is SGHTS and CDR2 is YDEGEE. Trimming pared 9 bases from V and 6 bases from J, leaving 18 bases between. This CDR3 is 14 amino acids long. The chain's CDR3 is CAMGPWQFPGELFF. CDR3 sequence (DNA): TGTGCCATGGGCCCCTGGCAGTTCCCCGGGGAGCTGTTTTTT.

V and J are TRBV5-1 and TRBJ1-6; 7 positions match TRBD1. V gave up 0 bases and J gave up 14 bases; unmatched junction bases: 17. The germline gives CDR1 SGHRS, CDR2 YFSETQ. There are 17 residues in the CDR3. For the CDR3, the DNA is TGCGCCAGCAGCTTGGAGGCGGTGGGACAGCTTAATGGGGCCCTCCACTTT. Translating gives CASSLEAVGQLNGALHF.

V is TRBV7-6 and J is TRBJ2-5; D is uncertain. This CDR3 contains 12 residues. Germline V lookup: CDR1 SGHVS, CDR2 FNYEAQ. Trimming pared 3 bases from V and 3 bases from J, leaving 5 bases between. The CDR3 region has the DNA TGTGCCAGCAGCTTCTGGGAAGAGACCCAGTACTTC. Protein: CASSFWEETQYF.

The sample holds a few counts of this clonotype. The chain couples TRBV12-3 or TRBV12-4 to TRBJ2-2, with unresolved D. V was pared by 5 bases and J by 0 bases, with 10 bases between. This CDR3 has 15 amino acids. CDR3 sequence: CASSPAAANTGELFF. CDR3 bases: TGTGCCAGCAGTCCCGCGGCAGCGAACACCGGGGAGCTGTTTTTT.

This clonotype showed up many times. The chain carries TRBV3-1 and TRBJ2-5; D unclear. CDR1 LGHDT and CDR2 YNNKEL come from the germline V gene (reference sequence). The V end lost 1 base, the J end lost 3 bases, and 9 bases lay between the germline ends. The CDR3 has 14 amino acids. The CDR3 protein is CASSQGNYKETQYF. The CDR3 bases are TGTGCCAGCAGCCAAGGGAACTACAAAGAGACCCAGTACTTC.

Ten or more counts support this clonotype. CDR3 in DNA: TGTGCCAGCAGTCCCCCCAACGGGGAGCTGTTTTTT. Translated: CASSPPNGELFF. The rearrangement joins TRBV12-3 or TRBV12-4 to TRBJ2-2; D is uncertain. Trimming took off 5 bases at V and 7 bases at J, with 8 bases between the two ends. The CDR3 spans 12 residues.

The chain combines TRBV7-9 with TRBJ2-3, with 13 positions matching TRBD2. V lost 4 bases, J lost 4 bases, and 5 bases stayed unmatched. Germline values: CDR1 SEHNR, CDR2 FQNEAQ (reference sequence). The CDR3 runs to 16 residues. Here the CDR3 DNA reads TGTGCCAGCAGCTCCCTTGGACTAGCGGGAGCAGATACGCAGTATTTT. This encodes CASSSLGLAGADTQYF.

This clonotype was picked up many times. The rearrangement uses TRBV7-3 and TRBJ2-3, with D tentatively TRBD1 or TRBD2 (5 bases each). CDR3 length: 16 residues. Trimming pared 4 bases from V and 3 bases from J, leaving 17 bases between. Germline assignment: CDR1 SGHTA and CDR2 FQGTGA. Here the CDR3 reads CASSSPSGRLTDTQYF. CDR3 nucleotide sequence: TGTGCCAGCAGCTCCCCCTCGGGACGGCTAACAGATACGCAGTATTTT.

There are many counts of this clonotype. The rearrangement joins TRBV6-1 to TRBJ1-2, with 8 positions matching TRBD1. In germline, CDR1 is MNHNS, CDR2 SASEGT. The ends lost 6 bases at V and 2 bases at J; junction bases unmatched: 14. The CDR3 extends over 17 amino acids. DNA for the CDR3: TGTGCCAGCAGGGGGACAGGCTTGCCTAGCCTCAACTATGGCTACACCTTC. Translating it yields CASRGTGLPSLNYGYTF.

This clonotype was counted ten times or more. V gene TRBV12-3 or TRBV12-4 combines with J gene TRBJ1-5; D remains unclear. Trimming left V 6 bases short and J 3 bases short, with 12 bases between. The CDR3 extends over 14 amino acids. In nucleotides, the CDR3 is TGTGCCAGCAGAGGGAGGGATTCCAATCAGCCCCAGCATTTT. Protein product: CASRGRDSNQPQHF.

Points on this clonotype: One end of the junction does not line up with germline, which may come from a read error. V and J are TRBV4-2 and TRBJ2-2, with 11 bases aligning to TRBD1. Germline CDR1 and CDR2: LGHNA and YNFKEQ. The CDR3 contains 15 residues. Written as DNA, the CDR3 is TGTGCCATCAGCCCCGGGACAGGGGGTTCCGGGGAGCTGTTTTTT. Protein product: CAISPGTGGSGELFF.

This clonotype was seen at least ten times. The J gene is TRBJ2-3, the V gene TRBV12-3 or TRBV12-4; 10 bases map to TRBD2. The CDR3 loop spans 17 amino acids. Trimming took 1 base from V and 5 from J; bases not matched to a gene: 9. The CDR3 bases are TGTGCCAGCAGTTTAGTGTGGGCTAGCGGGGGTGTAGATACGCAGTATTTT. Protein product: CASSLVWASGGVDTQYF.

CDR3 region: CASSLSGVINEQYF. The DNA of the CDR3 is TGCGCCAGCAGCTTGTCTGGGGTAATCAACGAGCAGTACTTC. The chain combines TRBV5-1 with TRBJ2-7, with D unclear. In germline, CDR1 is SGHRS, CDR2 YFSETQ. The CDR3 has 14 amino acids. The V and J ends lost 1 base and 5 bases respectively, with 13 bases between them.